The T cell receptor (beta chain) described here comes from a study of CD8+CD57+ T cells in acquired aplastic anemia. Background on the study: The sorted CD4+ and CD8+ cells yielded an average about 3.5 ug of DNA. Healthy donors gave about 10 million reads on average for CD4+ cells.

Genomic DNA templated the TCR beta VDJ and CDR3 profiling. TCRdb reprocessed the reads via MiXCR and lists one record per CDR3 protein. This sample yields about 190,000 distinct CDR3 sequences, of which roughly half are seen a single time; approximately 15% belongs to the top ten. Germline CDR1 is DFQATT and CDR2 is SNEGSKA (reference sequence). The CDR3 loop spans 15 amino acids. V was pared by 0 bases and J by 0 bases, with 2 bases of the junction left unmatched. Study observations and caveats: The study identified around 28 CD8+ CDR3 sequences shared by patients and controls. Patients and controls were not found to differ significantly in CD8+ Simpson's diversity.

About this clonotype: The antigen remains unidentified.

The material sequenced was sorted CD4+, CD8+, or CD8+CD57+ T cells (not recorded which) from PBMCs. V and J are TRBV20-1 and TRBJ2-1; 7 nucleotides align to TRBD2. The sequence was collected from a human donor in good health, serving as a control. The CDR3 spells CSAREGGSSYNEQFF. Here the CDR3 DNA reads TGCAGTGCTAGAGAGGGGGGGAGCTCCTACAATGAGCAGTTCTTC.